This section outlines one T cell receptor beta chain sequence together with its context. V was clipped by 5 bases and J by 2 bases, with 13 bases between them. Looked up from germline, CDR1 is SGHTA and CDR2 is FQGNSA. This CDR3 contains 15 residues. The data are from a study of radiation and T cells in renal cell carcinoma. Study background: Nephrectomy followed 15 Gy stereotactic body radiation by 4 weeks.

The table came from immunoSEQ multiplex PCR; TCRdb's copy has only in-frame clones and leaves some out. The sample lists about 95,000 clones, about 86% occurring once. As to time point: baseline pretreatment blood. Treatment indicated: 15 Gy SBRT to primary tumor, nephrectomy 4 weeks later. Clear cell pathology was present in this patient's renal cell carcinoma. The chain carries TRBV7-2 and TRBJ1-5; D perhaps matches TRBD1 (5 bases). The clonotype was recovered from a man aged 50 or older with renal cell carcinoma. The sequencing used blood, collected from a patient whose treatment included radiotherapy and nephrectomy. The CDR3 DNA is TGTGCCAGCAGCCCCCATAGGGGCGGCAATCAGCCCCAGCATTTT. Its protein is CASSPHRGGNQPQHF.